This T cell receptor beta chain is drawn from a study of blood T cells in healthy people across ages. A second about 7 to 11 cycle PCR used barcoded and J-beta primers. One entry per CDR3 protein results from TCRdb running MiXCR on the 5' RACE reads. Found here are roughly 1,500,000 distinct CDR3 sequences, roughly a third of them singletons; the top ten hold approximately 10%. The germline CDR1 and CDR2 sequences are SGHRS and YFSETQ. J lost 7 bases, V lost 3 bases, and 19 bases had no gene match. The CDR3 consists of 18 residues. Sample: blood. The sequence was collected from a woman aged 30 to 39 in good health. The genes are TRBV5-1 and TRBJ2-1; 7 bases are shared with TRBD1. Here the CDR3 reads CASSSPGTVSVRVNEQFF. The CDR3 region has the DNA TGCGCCAGCAGCTCCCCCGGGACAGTCTCTGTGCGGGTAAATGAGCAGTTCTTC.